This T cell receptor (beta chain) was retrieved from a study of a mutant IDH1 vaccine in newly diagnosed glioma. For the study at large: The vaccination schedule gave patients eight doses in weeks 1, 3, 5, 7, 11, 15, 19 and 23. Vaccines were first given 4-6 weeks after radiotherapy alone, or with temozolomide cycles. Standard pretreatment was either radiotherapy, temozolomide, or, for most, radiochemotherapy with temozolomide.

Concerning this clone: Its target is unknown.

Findings and caveats of the study: Seemingly, pseudoprogression had no relation to changes in the top peripheral T cell clonotypes.

V shed 1 base and J shed 2 bases, with 12 bases lying between them. The CDR3 is 15 residues long. Germline assignment: CDR1 SGHVS and CDR2 FQNEAQ. Sequenced by immunoSEQ multiplex PCR; TCRdb stores in-frame clones only, minus some. The table lists fewer than 35,000 clones, roughly 54% of them singletons. Time point defined: week 5, during vaccination. Each dose of the vaccine consisted of 300 ug of mutant IDH1 20-mer peptide, with topical imiquimod. The chain is built from TRBV7-8 and TRBJ2-7, with D perhaps matching TRBD1 or TRBD2 (5 bases each). The sequence derives from a woman under 30 with glioma. The sample consisted of PBMCs, taken from a glioma patient whose treatment included an IDH1 peptide vaccine. In nucleotides, the CDR3 is TGTGCCAGCAGCTTAGAGGGGCGGGCGGCCTACGAGCAGTACTTC. As protein: CASSLEGRAAYEQYF.